This is a list of T cell receptor beta chains from one sample in a study of blood T cell repertoires in COVID-19. The repertoire was sequenced with immunoSEQ multiplex PCR; TCRdb's copy has only in-frame clones and lacks some. This repertoire shows 250,000 or so clones, approximately 78% found once; its top ten account for 3.4%. Sample: peripheral blood. Every receptor here comes from a woman aged 18-35 years with acute or convalescent COVID-19. Both conserved end residues are part of each CDR3. The D gene is left open where the match is weak. Size is stated for part of the rows, as once, few or many counts, or as a class when the clone is expanded.

d_call	v_call	clone_size	j_call	cdr3_nt	cdr3_aa
TRBD2	TRBV18	-	TRBJ2-1	TGTGCCAGCTCACCAGGGACTAGCGGCCCCTACAATGAGCAGTTCTTC	CASSPGTSGPYNEQFF
-	TRBV21-1	-	TRBJ2-5	TGTGCCAGCAGCAAAGCGCTGCGGGCTAGCGGGCAAGAGACCCAGTACTTC	CASSKALRASGQETQYF
TRBD2	TRBV10-3	-	TRBJ2-5	TGTGCCATCAGTGAGATTAGCGGGGGCGAGGGGGAGACCCAGTACTTC	CAISEISGGEGETQYF
-	TRBV7-9	-	TRBJ1-1	TGTGCCAGCAGCTTTTACTCTAACCCGCTGATCACTGAAGCTTTCTTT	CASSFYSNPLITEAFF
-	TRBV6-1	-	TRBJ2-7	TGTGCCAGCAGTGAAGGACCTCCAGGGTCAGTAGGGTACGAGCAGTACTTC	CASSEGPPGSVGYEQYF
-	TRBV11-2	-	TRBJ1-1	TGTGCCAGCAGGAGAATGAACACTGAAGCTTTCTTT	CASRRMNTEAFF
TRBD1	TRBV4-3	-	TRBJ2-5	TGCGCCAGCAGCCAAGATGGAGGGACAGGGCCAGAGACCCAGTACTTC	CASSQDGGTGPETQYF
TRBD1	TRBV7-9	-	TRBJ2-7	TGTGCCAGCAGCTTTTCCGGGACAGCCTACGAGCAGTACTTC	CASSFSGTAYEQYF
-	TRBV7-9	once	TRBJ1-1	TGTGCCAGCAGCCGGAGTATGAACACTGAAGCTTTCTTT	CASSRSMNTEAFF
-	TRBV10-3	-	TRBJ2-7	TGTGCCATCATGGCTAGTCCCTACGAGCAGTACTTC	CAIMASPYEQYF
-	TRBV6-2/TRBV6-3	-	TRBJ1-1	TGTGCCAGCAGCCAAGCCCCGCGGGTGCTTGAAGCTTTCTTT	CASSQAPRVLEAFF
-	TRBV27	-	TRBJ2-1	TGTGCCAGCAGTACTAGTAGTTACAATGAGCAGTTCTTC	CASSTSSYNEQFF
TRBD2	TRBV10-3	few	TRBJ2-5	TGTGCCATCAGTGACCGGACTAGCGATCAAGAGACCCAGTACTTC	CAISDRTSDQETQYF
-	TRBV24-1	-	TRBJ2-2	TGTGCCACCGGGGCAAACGGGGAGCTGTTTTTT	CATGANGELFF
TRBD2	TRBV10-3	once	TRBJ2-2	TGTGCCTCCTCCCCTAGCGGGAGGAGGAGCGCTGGGGAGCTGTTTTTT	CASSPSGRRSAGELFF
-	TRBV5-1	-	TRBJ1-1	TGCGCCAGCAGCTTGGTCTTCGGGGGGCTAATGAACACTGAAGCTTTCTTT	CASSLVFGGLMNTEAFF
-	TRBV4-3	-	TRBJ1-2	TGCGCCAGCAGCCAAGAGGAAGCAGGGCATGGCTACACCTTC	CASSQEEAGHGYTF
TRBD1	TRBV6-1	-	TRBJ1-2	TGTGCCAGCAGTGAAGGCTGGGACAGGGACGGCTACACCTTC	CASSEGWDRDGYTF
-	TRBV3-1/TRBV3-2	-	TRBJ1-4	TGTGCCAGCAGCCAAGATCAGGGGAGGGTAGAAAAACTGTTTTTT	CASSQDQGRVEKLFF
TRBD1	TRBV3-1/TRBV3-2	few	TRBJ1-6	TGTGCCAGCAGCCAATGGGTGTCAGGGGGCGCGAATGGGGATTCACCCCTCCACTTT	CASSQWVSGGANGDSPLHF
-	TRBV24-1	-	TRBJ1-5	TGTGCCACCAGTGACCCCAGGGTGGGCAATCAGCCCCAGCATTTT	CATSDPRVGNQPQHF
-	TRBV6-5	-	TRBJ1-1	TGTGCCAGCAGTTATCACCCGACAGCCACTGAAGCTTTCTTT	CASSYHPTATEAFF
-	TRBV6-2/TRBV6-3	once	TRBJ2-1	TGTGCCAGCAGTTCTACCCCGCTAGCAGACCAGTTCTTC	CASSSTPLADQFF
-	TRBV18	few	TRBJ1-4	TGTGCCAGCTCACCGAGTCCCGACGGGAAACTGTTTTTT	CASSPSPDGKLFF
TRBD1	TRBV6-5	-	TRBJ1-1	TGTGCCAGCATCCAAGGGTACAGGGGAAAAGCTTTCTTT	CASIQGYRGKAFF
-	TRBV7-9	-	TRBJ2-1	TGTGCCAGCAGCTTTCACGTAGGATCGAGGGAGCAGTTCTTC	CASSFHVGSREQFF
-	TRBV18	-	TRBJ2-5	TGTGCCAGCTCAGGGCAGCAAGAGACCCAGTACTTC	CASSGQQETQYF
TRBD2	TRBV5-1	once	TRBJ2-3	TGCGCCAGCAGCACTGCACTAGCGGGAGCTGATACGCAGTATTTT	CASSTALAGADTQYF
-	TRBV7-9	-	TRBJ2-1	TGTGCCAGCAGCCGAACAGGGTCCAATGAGCAGTTCTTC	CASSRTGSNEQFF
TRBD2	TRBV15	once	TRBJ2-6	TGTGCCACCAGCAGAGATCTTAAGGCGGGAGGGCTCGGGGCCAACGTCCTGACTTTC	CATSRDLKAGGLGANVLTF
-	TRBV6-6	-	TRBJ1-1	TGTGCCAGCAGTCCGCCCCAGGGCACTGAAGCTTTCTTT	CASSPPQGTEAFF
TRBD1	TRBV6-2/TRBV6-3	-	TRBJ1-1	TGTGCCAGCAGTTCATACCACAGGGGGGACACTGAAGCTTTCTTT	CASSSYHRGDTEAFF
-	TRBV19	once	TRBJ2-1	TGTGCCAGTTCAATTGGAGGGCCCTACAATGAGCAGTTCTTC	CASSIGGPYNEQFF
TRBD2	TRBV5-4	-	TRBJ2-3	TGTGCCAGCAGCCCAAGCGGGATTGGGGATACGCAGTATTTT	CASSPSGIGDTQYF
-	TRBV9	-	TRBJ2-2	TGTGCCAGCAGCGTAGGGGACACGAACACCGGGGAGCTGTTTTTT	CASSVGDTNTGELFF
TRBD1	TRBV6-6	-	TRBJ1-6	TGTGCCAGCAGTGGACAGGTTAACTATAATTCACCCCTCCACTTT	CASSGQVNYNSPLHF
-	TRBV5-5	few	TRBJ2-7	TGTGCCAGCAGCTTCTCTACAGGGCAGTACTTC	CASSFSTGQYF
-	TRBV6-5	-	TRBJ2-7	TGTGCCAGCAGTTCCCTAGCGATGGGGTCCGATTACGAGCAGTACTTC	CASSSLAMGSDYEQYF
TRBD1	TRBV28	-	TRBJ1-6	TGTGCCAGCAGTTCTAAAGGACAGGGCGGTTCACCCCTCCACTTT	CASSSKGQGGSPLHF
TRBD2	TRBV4-2	few	TRBJ2-7	TGTGCCAGCAGCTCTCAGCGGGAGGGGGTGCAGTACTTC	CASSSQREGVQYF
TRBD1	TRBV30	-	TRBJ2-4	TGTGCCTGGGATATGGGACAGGGGAACATTCAGTACTTC	CAWDMGQGNIQYF
-	TRBV14	few	TRBJ1-6	TGTGCCAGCAGCCAAGGGGCCCAGCTGGATTCACCCCTCCACTTT	CASSQGAQLDSPLHF
-	TRBV19	-	TRBJ1-1	TGTGCCAGTAGTATATCCCACGGCGGGATGGGGGTGACTGAAGCTTTCTTT	CASSISHGGMGVTEAFF
TRBD1	TRBV28	-	TRBJ2-7	TGTGCCAGCAGACGCTCCGGGACAGGGGCCTACGAGCAGTACTTC	CASRRSGTGAYEQYF
-	TRBV24-1	-	TRBJ2-5	TGTGCCACCAGTGATCCTGGGGGACTCGAAGAGACCCAGTACTTC	CATSDPGGLEETQYF
-	TRBV9	-	TRBJ2-2	TGTGCCAGCAGCGACCCGAGGGGGGGAACTAACACCGGGGAGCTGTTTTTT	CASSDPRGGTNTGELFF
TRBD2	TRBV4-3	-	TRBJ2-7	TGCGCCAGCAGCCAGAGTAGGACTAGCGGGATCTCCTACGAGCAGTACTTC	CASSQSRTSGISYEQYF
-	TRBV18	-	TRBJ1-5	TGTGCCAGCTCACCACAGGGGGACGGGAATCAGCCCCAGCATTTT	CASSPQGDGNQPQHF